The 29 T cell receptor beta chains given below trace back to one sample, sequenced in a study of cytomegalovirus exposure and HLA in healthy donors. PCR employed 60 Vbeta and 13 Jbeta primers. TCRdb keeps only in-frame clones here, not all; method: immunoSEQ multiplex PCR. Of under 150,000 clones listed, around 79% are singletons. The sample consisted of PBMCs. The receptors derive from a woman in her 30s in good health and CMV-seronegative.

The chain employs TRBV4-3 and TRBJ2-1; D uncertain. The ends were cut back, 1 base at V and 6 bases at J, with 7 bases in the middle. Germline V gives CDR1 LGHNA, CDR2 YSLEER. The CDR3 loop spans 13 amino acids. The CDR3 loop is CASSQGLSNEQFF. As DNA, the CDR3 is TGCGCCAGCAGCCAAGGACTGAGCAATGAGCAGTTCTTC.

The chain uses TRBV5-1 and TRBJ1-2, with D tentatively TRBD1 (6 bases). The CDR3 is 16 residues long. Germline V CDR1 and CDR2: SGHRS, YFSETQ. The V gene lost 0 bases and the J gene lost 2 bases, with 14 bases spanning the gap. CDR3 region: CASSLEAGVGNYGYTF. As DNA, the CDR3 is TGCGCCAGCAGCTTGGAGGCAGGGGTTGGGAACTATGGCTACACCTTC.

The chain carries TRBV5-1 and TRBJ2-1, with D hard to call. CDR1 SGHRS and CDR2 YFSETQ come from the germline V gene. CDR3 size: 14 residues. V was clipped by 3 bases and J by 0 bases, with 7 bases between them. CDR3: CASSSLSSYNEQFF. The CDR3 nucleotides read TGCGCCAGCAGCTCCTTGAGCTCCTACAATGAGCAGTTCTTC.

The chain employs TRBV21-1 and TRBJ1-3. TRBV21-1 is listed as a pseudogene. This CDR3 comprises 21 residues. The CDR3 loop reads CASSKRSKTQPGSYSGNTIYF. Here the CDR3 DNA reads TGTGCCAGCAGCAAAAGGAGCAAAACGCAACCGGGGTCATACTCTGGAAACACCATATATTTT.

The chain is built from TRBV6-5 and TRBJ1-5; tentative D call: TRBD1 (6 bases). The CDR3 totals 14 residues. Trimming shortened V by 6 bases and J by 2 bases, and 11 bases separated the two germline ends. Germline loops: CDR1 MNHEY, CDR2 SVGAGI. In DNA form, the CDR3 reads TGTGCCAGCAGGGGCGGGGGCGGCAATCAGCCCCAGCATTTT. Protein product: CASRGGGGNQPQHF.

The chain employs TRBV9 and TRBJ1-1, with D unresolved. The CDR3 consists of 14 residues. Looked up from germline, CDR1 is SGDLS and CDR2 is YYNGEE. V gave up 2 bases and J gave up 1 base, with 9 bases separating them. CDR3 loop: CASSVEDTNTEAFF. The CDR3 bases are TGTGCCAGCAGCGTGGAAGACACGAACACTGAAGCTTTCTTT.

The chain employs TRBV27 and TRBJ2-2; 11 bases map to TRBD1. Germline assignment: CDR1 MNHEY and CDR2 SMNVEV (reference sequence). J gave up 7 bases and V 2 bases, and 6 bases lay outside the gene matches. The CDR3 length is 16 residues. The CDR3 loop reads CASSLLSGQGGGELFF. CDR3 DNA sequence: TGTGCCAGCAGTTTACTTTCGGGACAGGGGGGCGGGGAGCTGTTTTTT.

This chain joins TRBV2 and TRBJ1-5; possible D gene TRBD1, 5 bases. Trimming pared 3 bases from V and 4 bases from J, leaving 10 bases between. Germline CDR1 reads SNHLY; CDR2 reads FYNNEI. The CDR3 is 14 residues long. CDR3 residues: CASSDRDWNQPQHF. CDR3 nucleotides: TGTGCCAGCAGTGACAGGGACTGGAATCAGCCCCAGCATTTT.

The chain is built from TRBV18 and TRBJ1-4, with no clear D. This CDR3 region has 15 residues. Trimming removed 3 bases from V and 0 bases from J, with 8 bases in between. Looked up from germline, CDR1 is KGHSH and CDR2 is LQKENI. CDR3 sequence: CASSPSQSTNEKLFF. CDR3 coding DNA: TGTGCCAGCTCACCCTCACAGTCAACTAATGAAAAACTGTTTTTT. The full variable domain, with the rest looked up from reference TRBV18 and TRBJ1-4, is NAGVMQNPRHLVRRRGQEARLRCSPMKGHSHVYWYRQLPEEGLKFMVYLQKENIIDESGMPKERFSAEFPKEGPSILRIQQVVRGDSAAYFCASSPSQSTNEKLFFGSGTQLSVL.

The rearrangement uses TRBV6-5 and TRBJ1-2, with 8 bases matching TRBD1. Germline V gene sequence: CDR1 MNHEY, CDR2 SVGAGI. The length of the CDR3 is 12 residues. After removal of 6 bases from V and 7 bases from J, the junction contained 4 bases not matched to a gene. The DNA of the CDR3 is TGTGCCAGCAGCCGACAGGGGACTGGCTACACCTTC. As protein: CASSRQGTGYTF.

The chain recombines TRBV7-8 with TRBJ1-2; TRBD1 matches 8 bases. The CDR3 extends over 14 amino acids. Germline-derived CDR1 and CDR2 are SGHVS and FQNEAQ. J lost 4 bases, V lost 5 bases, and 6 bases had no gene match. CDR3 coding DNA: TGTGCCAGCAGCCTTGGACAGGGACTCTATGGCTACACCTTC. The encoded protein is CASSLGQGLYGYTF.

V and J are TRBV6-1 and TRBJ2-7, with TRBD1 matching 7 bases. V lost 6 bases to trimming and J lost 2 bases; unmatched junction nucleotides: 7. The CDR3 sequence is 14 residues long. In germline, CDR1 is MNHNS, CDR2 SASEGT. The CDR3 nucleotides are TGTGCCAGCAGATCCGGGACAGCTACCTACGAGCAGTACTTC. Protein: CASRSGTATYEQYF.

The rearrangement links TRBV4-2 to TRBJ1-1; D unclear. The CDR3 spans 13 residues. Trimming cost V 0 bases and J 5 bases, with 7 bases left between them. In germline, CDR1 is LGHNA, CDR2 YNFKEQ. The CDR3 loop reads CASSQERLTEAFF. Written as DNA, the CDR3 is TGTGCCAGCAGCCAAGAGCGTTTAACTGAAGCTTTCTTT.

The chain couples TRBV2 to TRBJ2-2, with 12 bases fitting TRBD2. Germline CDR1 and CDR2: SNHLY and FYNNEI. The CDR3 runs 14 residues. The trim removed 9 bases at V and 6 bases at J, leaving 5 bases unmatched. This chain's CDR3 is CASSLAGGAGELFF. CDR3 DNA: TGTGCCAGTTCTCTAGCGGGGGGGGCCGGGGAGCTGTTTTTT.

This rearrangement joins TRBV30 to TRBJ2-1; 9 bases match TRBD2. Germline V gene data show CDR1 as GTSNPN and CDR2 as SVGIG (reference sequence). J lost 8 bases, V lost 0 bases, and 5 bases had no gene match. The CDR3 has 14 amino acids. The CDR3: CAWSVMAGGYEQFF. CDR3 bases: TGTGCCTGGAGTGTAATGGCGGGGGGGTATGAGCAGTTCTTC.

This clone occurred a few times. This rearrangement joins TRBV27 to TRBJ2-1; 7 nucleotides line up with TRBD2. The J segment lost 6 bases and the V segment lost 7 bases, leaving 6 bases of the junction unmatched. Germline V gene lookup returns CDR1 MNHEY and CDR2 SMNVEV (reference sequence). This CDR3 is 13 amino acids long. Written as DNA, the CDR3 is TGTGCCAGCACCGCCCCTAGCGGCAATGAGCAGTTCTTC. Its translation is CASTAPSGNEQFF.

The chain couples TRBV6-6 to TRBJ2-6; D is uncertain. CDR3 length: 15 residues. Deletions cut 5 bases from V and 2 bases from J, with 10 bases between. CDR1 is MNHNY and CDR2 is SVGAGI in the germline V gene (reference sequence). The CDR3 nucleotides read TGTGCCAGCAGTCCGCAAAGCCCTGGGGCCAACGTCCTGACTTTC. It encodes CASSPQSPGANVLTF.

The chain couples TRBV5-6 to TRBJ2-1; 7 nucleotides line up with TRBD1. Trimming at V came to 4 bases and at J to 10 bases, leaving 5 bases not matched to a gene. CDR3 size: 12 residues. CDR1 SGHDT and CDR2 YYEEEE come from the germline V gene. The CDR3 nucleotides read TGTGCCAGCAGCCTGGACAGGCTAGAGCAGTTCTTC. Protein product: CASSLDRLEQFF.

The V and J genes are TRBV28 and TRBJ1-5, with 8 bases aligning to TRBD1. The CDR3 is made up of 15 amino acids. The germline gives CDR1 MDHEN, CDR2 SYDVKM. Unmatched junction bases numbered 9, after V lost 5 bases and J lost 6 bases. DNA for the CDR3: TGTGCCAGCAGTCAAGACAGGGGAGGAGGTCAGCCCCAGCATTTT. Its translation is CASSQDRGGGQPQHF.

The genes are TRBV5-1 and TRBJ1-1, with TRBD1 identical over 7 bases. CDR1 and CDR2 (germline): SGHRS, YFSETQ. Trimming removed 4 bases from V and 2 bases from J; junction bases left unmatched: 11. The CDR3 totals 16 residues. The chain's CDR3 is CASSVTGLGHNTEAFF. CDR3 DNA sequence: TGCGCCAGCAGCGTGACAGGGCTGGGGCACAACACTGAAGCTTTCTTT.

This clone was counted a single time. This chain joins TRBV7-2 and TRBJ1-3; 8 bases align to TRBD1. V lost 5 bases to trimming and J lost 7 bases; unmatched junction nucleotides: 10. The length of the CDR3 is 15 residues. The V gene's germline CDR1 is SGHTA and CDR2 FQGNSA. The CDR3 sequence: CASSAGTGGRNTIYF. Here the CDR3 DNA reads TGTGCCAGCAGCGCCGGGACAGGAGGAAGGAACACCATATATTTT.

In this sample, this clone turned up once. The chain recombines TRBV7-9 with TRBJ1-4, with D perhaps matching TRBD1 (5 bases). The length of the CDR3 is 14 residues. V lost 1 base and J lost 7, with 10 bases in between. In germline, CDR1 is SEHNR, CDR2 FQNEAQ (reference sequence). Written as DNA, the CDR3 is TGTGCCAGCAGCTTAGGGGGGAGGGGTGAAAAACTGTTTTTT. Translation gives CASSLGGRGEKLFF.

J is TRBJ1-1 and V is TRBV11-2; 9 positions agree with TRBD1. The CDR3 totals 15 residues. The germline V gene encodes CDR1 SGHAT and CDR2 FQNNGV. Trimming took 2 bases from V and 5 from J; bases not matched to a gene: 6. DNA for the CDR3: TGTGCCAGCAGCTTAAACAGGGGGCAGAGGACTGAAGCTTTCTTT. Encoded protein: CASSLNRGQRTEAFF.

This clone has just a few counts. The V and J genes are TRBV2 and TRBJ2-7; TRBD1 matches 8 bases. The CDR3 is made up of 15 amino acids. V gave up 8 bases and J gave up 4 bases; unmatched junction bases: 13. In germline, CDR1 is SNHLY, CDR2 FYNNEI. DNA of the CDR3: TGTGCCAGCTCACTCGCAGGACAGGGCGGGTACGAGCAGTACTTC. Residues: CASSLAGQGGYEQYF.

This clone turned up a few times. The chain recombines TRBV5-1 with TRBJ2-7, with 10 positions matching TRBD2. CDR1 and CDR2 (germline): SGHRS, YFSETQ. The CDR3 length is 15 residues. With V trimmed by 4 bases and J by 1 base, 5 bases remained unmatched. In DNA, the CDR3 is TGCGCCAGCAGCCCGACTAGCGGGCGATCCTACGAGCAGTACTTC. Translation: CASSPTSGRSYEQYF.

The table lists this clone with a count of one. The rearrangement joins TRBV25-1 to TRBJ1-2; TRBD1 matches at 7 bases. Germline CDR1 reads MGHDK; CDR2 reads SYGVNS. The CDR3 runs 12 residues. The V and J ends lost 10 bases and 2 bases, in that order; junction bases with no gene match: 4. The DNA for the CDR3 is TGTGCCACTTCGACAGGGAACTATGGCTACACCTTC. It translates to CATSTGNYGYTF.

A note on this clone: The junction shows a germline mismatch at one end, possibly a read error. The genes are TRBV30 and TRBJ2-7; maybe TRBD2 (6 bases). Germline V gene sequence: CDR1 GTSNPN, CDR2 SVGIG (reference sequence). The CDR3 consists of 14 residues. The CDR3 nucleotides read TGTGCCTGGAGTGTTCTAGGGAGGTCCTCCGAGCAGTACTTC. Protein: CAWSVLGRSSEQYF. Supplemented by reference TRBV30 and TRBJ2-7, the full variable domain reads SQTIHQWPATLVQPVGSPLSLECTVEGTSNPNLYWYRQAAGRGLQLLFYSVGIGQISSEVPQNLSASRPQDRQFILSSKKLLLSDSGFYLCAWSVLGRSSEQYFGPGTRLTVT.

The chain carries TRBV19 and TRBJ2-2, with 11 bases fitting TRBD2. With V trimmed by 4 bases and J by 3 bases, 7 bases remained unmatched. This CDR3 region has 17 residues. Germline V lookup: CDR1 LNHDA, CDR2 SQIVND (reference sequence). The DNA of the CDR3 is TGTGCCAGTAGTACCCTTAGCGGGGGGGCGGACACCGGGGAGCTGTTTTTT. Amino acids: CASSTLSGGADTGELFF.

CDR3 DNA sequence: TGTGCCAGCAGTTACCGGACTAGCGGGGCAGATACGCAGTATTTT. It codes for CASSYRTSGADTQYF. This chain joins TRBV6-5 and TRBJ2-3; TRBD2 aligns across 12 bases. In germline, CDR1 is MNHEY, CDR2 SVGAGI. CDR3 length: 15 residues. Trimming took 2 bases from V and 4 from J; bases not matched to a gene: 1.